This TCR beta chain was identified during a study of T cells in Graves' hyperthyroidism and ophthalmopathy. Overall study: Sampling of peripheral blood happened at initial diagnosis, prior to any treatment.

Germline V gives CDR1 SEHNR, CDR2 FQNEAQ (reference sequence). V was clipped by 6 bases and J by 4 bases; unmatched bases: 10. This CDR3 region has 16 residues. Using RNA transcripts as the source, TCR beta CDR3 regions were amplified. RT-PCR in the first round (using the HTBI primer set) targeted the TCR CDR3. MiXCR was run by TCRdb on the multiplex PCR reads, yielding one entry per CDR3 protein. The repertoire holds fewer than 500,000 distinct CDR3 sequences, with roughly 14% as singletons. This clonotype was observed many times. Investigators excluded patients with uncontrolled infection, other autoimmune disease, pregnancy or lactation.

J is TRBJ1-1 and V is TRBV7-9; TRBD1 agrees at 11 bases. This TCR was sampled from a young man with Graves' ophthalmopathy. The sequenced sample consisted of blood. This CDR3 reads CASRNERDRGTTEAFF. The DNA of the CDR3 is TGTGCCAGCAGGAATGAACGGGACAGGGGGACCACTGAAGCTTTCTTT. Drawing the rest from reference TRBV7-9 and TRBJ1-1, the complete variable domain is DTGVSQNPRHKITKRGQNVTFRCDPISEHNRLYWYRQTLGQGPEFLTYFQNEAQLEKSRLLSDRFSAERPKGSFSTLEIQRTEQGDSAMYLCASRNERDRGTTEAFFGQGTRLTVV.